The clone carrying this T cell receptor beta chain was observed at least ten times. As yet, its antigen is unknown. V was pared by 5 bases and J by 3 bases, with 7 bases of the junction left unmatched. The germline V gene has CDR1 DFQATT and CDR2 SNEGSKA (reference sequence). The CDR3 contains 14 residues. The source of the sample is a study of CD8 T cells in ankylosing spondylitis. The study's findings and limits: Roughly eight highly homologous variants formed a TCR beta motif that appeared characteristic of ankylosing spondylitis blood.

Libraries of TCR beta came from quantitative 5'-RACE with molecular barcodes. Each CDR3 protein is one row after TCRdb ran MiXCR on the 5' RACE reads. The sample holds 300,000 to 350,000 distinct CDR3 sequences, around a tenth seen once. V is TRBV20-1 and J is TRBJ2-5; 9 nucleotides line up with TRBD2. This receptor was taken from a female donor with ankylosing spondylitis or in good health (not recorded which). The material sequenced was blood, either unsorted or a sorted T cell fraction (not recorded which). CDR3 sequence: CSALAGGIKETQYF. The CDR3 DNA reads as TGCAGTGCTCTTGCGGGGGGGATCAAAGAGACCCAGTACTTC.